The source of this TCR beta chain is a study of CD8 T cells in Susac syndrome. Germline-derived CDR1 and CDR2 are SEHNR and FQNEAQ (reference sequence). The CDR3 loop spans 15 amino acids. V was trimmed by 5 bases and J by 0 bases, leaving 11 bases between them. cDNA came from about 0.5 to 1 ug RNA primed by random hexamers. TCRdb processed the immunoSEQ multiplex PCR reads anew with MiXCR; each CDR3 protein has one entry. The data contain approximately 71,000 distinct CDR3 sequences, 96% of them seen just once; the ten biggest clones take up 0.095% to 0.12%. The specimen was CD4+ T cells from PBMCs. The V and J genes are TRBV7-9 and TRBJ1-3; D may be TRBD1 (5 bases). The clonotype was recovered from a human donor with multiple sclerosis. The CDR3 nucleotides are TGTGCCAGCAGCACACAGGCCCTCTCTGGAAACACCATATATTTT. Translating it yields CASSTQALSGNTIYF.